This is a list of T cell receptor beta chains from one sample in a study of cytomegalovirus exposure and HLA in healthy donors. Clones were sequenced by immunoSEQ multiplex PCR, and TCRdb holds only the in-frame ones, with some missing. The repertoire holds 140,000 or so clones, with 75% to 80% as singletons. Sequenced material: PBMCs. Receptors were obtained from a young woman in good health and CMV-seropositive. The CDR3 runs from the conserved cysteine through the conserved F or W. The D gene is left open where the match is weak. A clone size is listed for some rows: how often the clone was seen (once, few, many), or a class if it is expanded.

j_call: TRBJ2-2
clone_size: NA
v_call: TRBV19
d_call: TRBD1
cdr3_aa: CASSILWDRLNTGELFF
cdr3_nt: TGTGCCAGTAGTATTTTGTGGGACAGGCTTAACACCGGGGAGCTGTTTTTT

j_call: TRBJ2-1
clone_size: NA
v_call: TRBV5-5
d_call: TRBD1
cdr3_aa: CASSSYRGLPNEQFF
cdr3_nt: TGTGCCAGCAGCTCGTACAGGGGCCTCCCCAATGAGCAGTTCTTC

j_call: TRBJ1-2
clone_size: NA
v_call: TRBV5-1
d_call: TRBD1
cdr3_aa: CASSRQGADYGYTF
cdr3_nt: TGCGCCAGCAGCAGACAGGGGGCGGACTATGGCTACACCTTC

j_call: TRBJ2-7
clone_size: NA
v_call: TRBV28
d_call: TRBD2
cdr3_aa: CASSFITSGAYEQYF
cdr3_nt: TGTGCCAGCAGTTTTATTACTAGCGGCGCCTACGAGCAGTACTTC

j_call: TRBJ1-5
clone_size: NA
v_call: TRBV11-2
d_call: TRBD1
cdr3_aa: CASSQLTGGNQPQHF
cdr3_nt: TGTGCCAGCAGCCAATTGACAGGGGGCAATCAGCCCCAGCATTTT

j_call: TRBJ1-3
clone_size: NA
v_call: TRBV5-1
d_call: NA
cdr3_aa: CASSLAGSGNTIYF
cdr3_nt: TGCGCCAGCAGCTTGGCAGGTTCTGGAAACACCATATATTTT

j_call: TRBJ2-5
clone_size: NA
v_call: TRBV15
d_call: TRBD2
cdr3_aa: CATSRVAGSQKTQYF
cdr3_nt: TGTGCCACCAGCCGAGTAGCGGGGAGTCAAAAGACCCAGTACTTC

j_call: TRBJ2-5
clone_size: NA
v_call: TRBV4-1
d_call: TRBD1
cdr3_aa: CASSQETGYETQYF
cdr3_nt: TGCGCCAGCAGCCAAGAGACAGGGTATGAGACCCAGTACTTC

j_call: TRBJ2-3
clone_size: few
v_call: TRBV9
d_call: NA
cdr3_aa: CASSPEGGYTDTQYF
cdr3_nt: TGTGCCAGCAGCCCCGAGGGAGGTTACACAGATACGCAGTATTTT

j_call: TRBJ1-2
clone_size: NA
v_call: TRBV19
d_call: NA
cdr3_aa: CASTGRLNYGYTF
cdr3_nt: TGTGCCAGTACGGGTAGACTTAACTATGGCTACACCTTC

j_call: TRBJ2-7
clone_size: once
v_call: TRBV2
d_call: NA
cdr3_aa: CASSKDRYEQYF
cdr3_nt: TGTGCCAGCAGCAAAGACAGGTACGAGCAGTACTTC

j_call: TRBJ2-7
clone_size: NA
v_call: TRBV7-2
d_call: TRBD2
cdr3_aa: CASSSSSGGAVEQYF
cdr3_nt: TGTGCCAGCAGCTCCTCTAGCGGGGGGGCGGTCGAGCAGTACTTC

j_call: TRBJ1-5
clone_size: NA
v_call: TRBV10-3
d_call: NA
cdr3_aa: CAISEYGVSNQPQHF
cdr3_nt: TGTGCCATCAGTGAATACGGAGTTAGCAATCAGCCCCAGCATTTT

j_call: TRBJ2-2
clone_size: NA
v_call: TRBV6-1
d_call: TRBD1
cdr3_aa: CASTPTGSVTGELFF
cdr3_nt: TGTGCCAGCACTCCGACAGGGAGTGTCACCGGGGAGCTGTTTTTT

j_call: TRBJ1-2
clone_size: NA
v_call: TRBV4-2
d_call: NA
cdr3_aa: CASSQDLAGYTF
cdr3_nt: TGTGCCAGCAGCCAAGATCTGGCTGGCTACACCTTC

j_call: TRBJ2-7
clone_size: NA
v_call: TRBV13
d_call: TRBD2
cdr3_aa: CASSWRGAQAAEQYF
cdr3_nt: TGTGCCAGCAGCTGGCGGGGGGCCCAGGCGGCGGAGCAGTACTTC

j_call: TRBJ1-5
clone_size: NA
v_call: TRBV19
d_call: TRBD1
cdr3_aa: CASSIRQGVFHF
cdr3_nt: TGTGCCAGTAGTATTAGACAGGGGGTCTTCCATTTT

j_call: TRBJ2-5
clone_size: NA
v_call: TRBV14
d_call: NA
cdr3_aa: CASSQGAGPWETQYF
cdr3_nt: TGTGCCAGCAGCCAAGGGGCGGGCCCGTGGGAGACCCAGTACTTC

j_call: TRBJ1-1
clone_size: few
v_call: TRBV2
d_call: TRBD1
cdr3_aa: CASSPTFSGGRDEAFF
cdr3_nt: TGTGCCAGCAGTCCGACTTTTTCAGGGGGAAGAGATGAAGCTTTCTTT

j_call: TRBJ1-6
clone_size: NA
v_call: TRBV2
d_call: TRBD1
cdr3_aa: CASSEAGTGADSPLHF
cdr3_nt: TGTGCCAGCAGTGAAGCCGGGACAGGGGCGGATTCACCCCTCCACTTT

j_call: TRBJ2-1
clone_size: NA
v_call: TRBV19
d_call: TRBD2
cdr3_aa: CASSLSGKQFF
cdr3_nt: TGTGCCAGTAGTCTTAGCGGGAAGCAGTTCTTC

j_call: TRBJ1-5
clone_size: NA
v_call: TRBV6-6
d_call: NA
cdr3_aa: CASSYGGRDQPQHF
cdr3_nt: TGTGCCAGCAGTTACGGGGGCAGAGATCAGCCCCAGCATTTT

j_call: TRBJ2-7
clone_size: NA
v_call: TRBV15
d_call: TRBD2
cdr3_aa: CATSRDRPGLEQYF
cdr3_nt: TGTGCCACCAGCAGAGATAGACCGGGACTAGAGCAGTACTTC

j_call: TRBJ1-5
clone_size: NA
v_call: TRBV6-4
d_call: TRBD1
cdr3_aa: CASSDRTGNQPQHF
cdr3_nt: TGTGCCAGCAGTGACCGGACAGGGAATCAGCCCCAGCATTTT

j_call: TRBJ2-6
clone_size: NA
v_call: TRBV19
d_call: TRBD1
cdr3_aa: CASRRGQGQPGANVLTF
cdr3_nt: TGTGCCAGTAGGAGAGGACAGGGCCAGCCTGGGGCCAACGTCCTGACTTTC

j_call: TRBJ2-7
clone_size: NA
v_call: TRBV4-1
d_call: NA
cdr3_aa: CASSQERGTGYEQYF
cdr3_nt: TGCGCCAGCAGCCAAGAGAGGGGGACGGGGTACGAGCAGTACTTC

j_call: TRBJ2-2
clone_size: NA
v_call: TRBV28
d_call: TRBD1
cdr3_aa: CASSSGQGGELFF
cdr3_nt: TGTGCCAGCAGTTCGGGACAGGGGGGCGAGCTGTTTTTT

j_call: TRBJ2-4
clone_size: NA
v_call: TRBV5-3
d_call: NA
cdr3_aa: CARSLMGQGCIQYF
cdr3_nt: TGTGCCAGAAGCTTGATGGGTCAGGGTTGCATTCAGTACTTC

j_call: TRBJ1-3
clone_size: NA
v_call: TRBV30
d_call: NA
cdr3_aa: CAGGRRGMANTIYF
cdr3_nt: TGTGCCGGAGGCCGAAGGGGGATGGCAAACACCATATATTTT

j_call: TRBJ1-1
clone_size: NA
v_call: TRBV27
d_call: NA
cdr3_aa: CASSWAQRNTEAFF
cdr3_nt: TGTGCCAGCAGTTGGGCACAAAGGAACACTGAAGCTTTCTTT

j_call: TRBJ1-3
clone_size: once
v_call: TRBV9
d_call: NA
cdr3_aa: CASSELGTGNTIYF
cdr3_nt: TGTGCCAGCAGCGAGCTAGGTACTGGAAACACCATATATTTT

j_call: TRBJ2-5
clone_size: NA
v_call: TRBV7-7
d_call: TRBD1
cdr3_aa: CASSFGRGQETQYF
cdr3_nt: TGTGCCAGCAGCTTCGGCAGGGGGCAGGAGACCCAGTACTTC

j_call: TRBJ1-6
clone_size: NA
v_call: TRBV27
d_call: NA
cdr3_aa: CASSTGSYNSPLHF
cdr3_nt: TGTGCCAGCAGTACGGGCTCCTATAATTCACCCCTCCACTTT

j_call: TRBJ1-1
clone_size: NA
v_call: TRBV7-2
d_call: NA
cdr3_aa: CASSLSRQGTEAFF
cdr3_nt: TGTGCCAGCAGCTTATCCCGGCAGGGGACTGAAGCTTTCTTT

j_call: TRBJ1-5
clone_size: NA
v_call: TRBV2
d_call: NA
cdr3_aa: CASQQGSYQPQHF
cdr3_nt: TGTGCCAGCCAGCAGGGATCCTATCAGCCCCAGCATTTT

j_call: TRBJ2-1
clone_size: few
v_call: TRBV7-6
d_call: NA
cdr3_aa: CASSPQVLYEQFF
cdr3_nt: TGTGCCAGCAGCCCCCAGGTCCTCTATGAGCAGTTCTTC

j_call: TRBJ1-1
clone_size: few
v_call: TRBV4-2
d_call: TRBD1
cdr3_aa: CASSPSRGQGKNTEAFF
cdr3_nt: TGTGCCAGCAGCCCCTCCAGGGGGCAGGGGAAGAACACTGAAGCTTTCTTT

j_call: TRBJ1-2
clone_size: NA
v_call: TRBV19
d_call: NA
cdr3_aa: CASTIAENYGYTF
cdr3_nt: TGTGCCAGTACCATAGCGGAAAACTATGGCTACACCTTC

j_call: TRBJ2-3
clone_size: NA
v_call: TRBV4-3
d_call: TRBD1
cdr3_aa: CASSHLRDRYTDTQYF
cdr3_nt: TGCGCCAGCAGCCACCTCCGGGACAGGTACACAGATACGCAGTATTTT